Listed below are T cell receptor beta chains from one sample, sequenced in a study of cytomegalovirus exposure and HLA in healthy donors. Clones were sequenced by immunoSEQ multiplex PCR, and TCRdb holds only the in-frame ones, with some missing. The table records about 240,000 clones, around 88% of them present only once. Material: PBMCs. The receptors originated from a woman aged 25 to 45 in good health and CMV-seropositive. Both conserved end residues are part of each CDR3. The D gene is left open where the match is weak. Some rows mark clone size as missing; the rest say once, few, many or name a class of expanded clone.

>TRBJ1-1|NA|NA|TRBV4-1
CASSQEIALGGLGTEAFF
TGCGCCAGCAGCCAGGAGATAGCCTTAGGAGGGCTCGGGACTGAAGCTTTCTTT
>TRBJ2-1|NA|NA|TRBV6-5
CASSSPGEEFF
TGTGCCAGCAGCTCCCCGGGAGAGGAGTTCTTC
>TRBJ2-7|TRBD1|NA|TRBV2
CASKETGDFYEQYF
TGTGCCAGCAAAGAGACAGGGGATTTCTACGAGCAGTACTTC
>TRBJ1-2|TRBD1|few|TRBV4-1
CASSQETGDGYTF
TGCGCCAGCAGCCAAGAAACAGGGGACGGCTACACCTTC
>TRBJ2-2|TRBD2|NA|TRBV5-1
CASNRLAGSDTGELFF
TGCGCCAGCAACCGACTAGCGGGAAGTGATACCGGGGAGCTGTTTTTT
>TRBJ1-4|TRBD1|NA|TRBV6-6
CASSLPRTGLVEKLFF
TGTGCCAGCAGTCTACCAAGGACAGGGTTGGTCGAAAAACTGTTTTTT
>TRBJ2-7|NA|NA|TRBV19
CASSMVTGEQYF
TGTGCCAGTAGTATGGTAACGGGGGAGCAGTACTTC
>TRBJ2-7|TRBD2|NA|TRBV28
CASSQLSGGLSYEQYF
TGTGCCAGCAGCCAATTGAGCGGGGGGCTCTCCTACGAGCAGTACTTC
>TRBJ2-7|NA|NA|TRBV5-4
CASSFSGSYEQYF
TGTGCCAGCAGCTTCTCGGGGTCCTACGAGCAGTACTTC
>TRBJ2-2|NA|few|TRBV7-6
CASRKLESGELFF
TGTGCCAGCAGAAAACTAGAGTCCGGGGAGCTGTTTTTT
>TRBJ2-7|TRBD1|NA|TRBV28
CASRGPLGQGGEQYF
TGTGCCAGCAGAGGACCACTCGGACAGGGGGGCGAGCAGTACTTC
>TRBJ2-1|TRBD2|NA|TRBV27
CASSSPSLAGGPYEQFF
TGTGCCAGCAGTTCTCCGTCACTAGCGGGAGGGCCGTATGAGCAGTTCTTC
>TRBJ2-3|TRBD2|NA|TRBV30
CAWSGSGRQFRTDTQYF
TGTGCCTGGAGTGGCAGCGGGAGACAGTTTCGCACAGATACGCAGTATTTT
>TRBJ2-2|TRBD2|NA|TRBV6-5
CASSLGTSSRELFF
TGTGCCAGCAGTTTAGGGACTAGCAGCAGGGAGCTGTTTTTT
>TRBJ2-7|TRBD2|few|TRBV25-1
CASSRREGNEQYF
TGTGCCAGCAGTAGGCGGGAGGGAAACGAGCAGTACTTC
>TRBJ2-4|TRBD2|NA|TRBV27
CASSPSGVAGENIQYF
TGTGCCAGCAGTCCTTCAGGGGTAGCGGGAGAGAACATTCAGTACTTC
>TRBJ2-3|NA|NA|TRBV6-1
CASTRGLLTDTQYF
TGTGCCAGCACCCGAGGGCTCCTCACAGATACGCAGTATTTT
>TRBJ2-3|NA|many|TRBV18
CASSPYGSLSDTQYF
TGTGCCAGCTCACCATACGGGAGTCTTTCGGATACGCAGTATTTT
>TRBJ1-1|TRBD1|NA|TRBV6-6
CASSYHRTGGTEAFF
TGTGCCAGCAGTTACCATAGGACAGGGGGCACTGAAGCTTTCTTT
>TRBJ2-3|NA|NA|TRBV4-1
CASSQDLRAPTDTQYF
TGCGCCAGCAGCCAAGATTTGCGAGCGCCCACAGATACGCAGTATTTT
>TRBJ2-3|TRBD1|NA|TRBV30
CACSGQAFTDTQYF
TGTGCCTGCTCGGGACAGGCTTTCACAGATACGCAGTATTTT
>TRBJ2-2|TRBD2|NA|TRBV7-3
CASSSNPERLAGGRNTGELFF
TGTGCCAGCAGCTCTAACCCTGAACGACTAGCGGGAGGGCGGAACACCGGGGAGCTGTTTTTT
>TRBJ2-2|TRBD2|NA|TRBV5-1
CASGLLAGVSTGELFF
TGCGCCAGCGGACTACTAGCGGGAGTTAGTACCGGGGAGCTGTTTTTT
>TRBJ1-2|NA|NA|TRBV5-1
CASSDTAGGPNYGYTF
TGCGCCAGCAGCGACACTGCGGGGGGCCCGAACTATGGCTACACCTTC
>TRBJ1-2|NA|few|TRBV30
CACHQGFHYGYTF
TGTGCCTGCCACCAGGGTTTCCACTATGGCTACACCTTC
>TRBJ2-7|TRBD1|NA|TRBV19
CASSRGPGQASF
TGTGCCAGTAGTAGGGGGCCCGGACAGGCCTCCTTC
>TRBJ1-2|NA|NA|TRBV28
CASSVRGASYGYTF
TGTGCCAGCAGTGTGCGCGGGGCAAGCTATGGCTACACCTTC
>TRBJ1-1|NA|NA|TRBV18
CASSPPITRGMNTEAFF
TGTGCCAGCTCACCACCCATTACCAGGGGTATGAACACTGAAGCTTTCTTT
>TRBJ2-2|NA|NA|TRBV13
CAIRVERGELFF
TGTGCCATCAGGGTGGAGAGAGGGGAGCTGTTTTTT
>TRBJ2-2|TRBD1|NA|TRBV19
CASSTSWDRNTGELFF
TGTGCCAGTAGTACATCCTGGGACAGAAACACCGGGGAGCTGTTTTTT
>TRBJ1-3|NA|once|TRBV18
CASSPPQGGRNTIYF
TGTGCCAGCTCACCACCGCAGGGTGGGCGTAACACCATATATTTT
>TRBJ2-1|TRBD1|NA|TRBV7-6
CASSPPRDRGRNEQFF
TGTGCCAGCAGCCCCCCCCGGGACAGGGGTAGGAATGAGCAGTTCTTC
>TRBJ2-2|NA|once|TRBV4-2
CASSLERPANTGELFF
TGTGCCAGCAGCCTCGAGAGGCCCGCGAACACCGGGGAGCTGTTTTTT
>TRBJ1-5|NA|NA|TRBV30
CAWSSRGAGGNQPQHF
TGTGCCTGGAGTTCGCGCGGGGCGGGGGGCAATCAGCCCCAGCATTTT
>TRBJ2-7|NA|NA|TRBV6-5
CASGATSPRYEQYF
TGTGCCAGCGGGGCGACTAGTCCGCGCTACGAGCAGTACTTC